These 22 T cell receptor beta chains were all obtained from the same sample, sequenced in a study of T-cell reconstitution after alpha-beta-depleted transplantation in children (dated by TCRdb to 2015 to 2016). Receptor amplification or capture employed PCR. The sequencing machine was an Illumina HiSeq 2500. TCR library preparation used molecular barcoding, with unique molecular identifiers applied to normalize quantification of the TCRbeta repertoire. TCRdb trimmed the raw reads at Q25, called clones with MiXCR and kept productive beta chains. All rows with the same CDR3 protein become a single entry with the most common DNA and genes. Here the sample has about 400,000 distinct CDR3 sequences; about 20% occur a single time. The ten largest clones capture approximately 3.9% of the sample. Material: PBMCs from the stem cell graft donor, obtained from the stem cell graft. These receptors were collected from a human donor who donated a stem cell graft to a child with acute myeloid leukemia.

V usage is TRBV3-1 and J usage is TRBJ2-5; 8 bases line up with TRBD1. From germline, CDR1 is LGHDT and CDR2 YNNKEL (reference sequence). With 4 bases clipped from V and 2 bases from J, the junction kept 9 bases outside the gene matches. The CDR3 covers 16 residues. The CDR3 loop is CASSLRTGLTQETQYF. The CDR3 DNA sequence: TGTGCCAGCAGCCTGAGGACAGGGCTAACTCAAGAGACCCAGTACTTC.

This clonotype was picked up a small number of times. The chain couples TRBV24-1 to TRBJ2-1, with 9 bases identical to TRBD2. The V gene's germline CDR1 is KGHDR and CDR2 SFDVKD. The CDR3 runs 16 residues. Germline trimming cut 5 bases from V and 4 bases from J; bases unmatched to any gene: 8. The CDR3 reads CATSGRAGGFYNEQFF. The CDR3 DNA reads as TGTGCCACCAGTGGTCGAGCGGGAGGTTTTTACAATGAGCAGTTCTTC.

The rearrangement joins TRBV5-1 to TRBJ2-2; 10 bases line up with TRBD2. From germline, CDR1 is SGHRS and CDR2 YFSETQ. The junction had 7 bases not matched to a gene; V was cut back by 4 bases and J by 1 base. The length of the CDR3 is 17 residues. CDR3 sequence: CASSDGLAALNTGELFF. DNA for the CDR3: TGCGCCAGCAGCGACGGACTAGCGGCCTTGAACACCGGGGAGCTGTTTTTT.

The V and J genes are TRBV2 and TRBJ1-1; D not certain. The CDR3 consists of 13 residues. V gave up 4 bases and J gave up 4 bases, with 10 bases separating them. Per the germline V gene, CDR1 is SNHLY and CDR2 is FYNNEI. CDR3 residues: CASSADVGTEAFF. In DNA form, the CDR3 reads TGTGCCAGCAGTGCAGACGTCGGCACTGAAGCTTTCTTT.

Ten or more counts support this clonotype. The gene calls are TRBV20-1 and TRBJ1-1; D is uncertain. This CDR3 has 11 amino acids. Trimming removed 1 base from V and 3 bases from J, with 3 bases in between. Germline V gene data show CDR1 as DFQATT and CDR2 as SNEGSKA (reference sequence). The CDR3 reads CSARVDTEAFF. CDR3 coding DNA: TGCAGTGCTAGAGTAGACACTGAAGCTTTCTTT.

The chain couples TRBV28 to TRBJ2-1, with D unresolved. The germline V and J ends were trimmed by 2 bases and 6 bases, with 8 bases remaining between them. The CDR3 has 13 amino acids. Looked up from germline, CDR1 is MDHEN and CDR2 is SYDVKM. The CDR3 protein is CASSLPTPNEQFF. CDR3 nucleotide sequence: TGTGCCAGCAGTTTACCTACCCCCAATGAGCAGTTCTTC.

V usage is TRBV9 and J usage is TRBJ2-7; no reliable D call. This CDR3 is 13 amino acids long. Germline values: CDR1 SGDLS, CDR2 YYNGEE. Between the trimmed V and J ends, which lost 0 bases and 0 bases, there was a span of 4 bases. The CDR3 protein is CASSVGHSYEQYF. CDR3 DNA sequence: TGTGCCAGCAGCGTAGGACACTCCTACGAGCAGTACTTC.

The table lists this clonotype with many counts. The chain has TRBV4-3 and TRBJ2-1; D possibly corresponds to TRBD2 (6 bases). This CDR3 is built from 16 residues. Germline V lookup: CDR1 LGHNA, CDR2 YSLEER. The ends were cut back, 2 bases at V and 6 bases at J, with 17 bases in the middle. The DNA of the CDR3 is TGCGCCAGCAGCCAATCGAGCGGCAGCGGGCGCAATGAGCAGTTCTTC. Its translation: CASSQSSGSGRNEQFF.

The chain joins TRBV29-1 to TRBJ2-7; 11 positions match TRBD2. CDR1 SQVTM and CDR2 ANQGSEA come from the germline V gene. V shed 2 bases and J 0 bases; nucleotides not matched to a gene: 6. CDR3 length equals 16 residues. This CDR3 is CSVELGTSGTSYEQYF. Written as DNA, the CDR3 is TGCAGCGTTGAACTCGGGACTAGCGGAACCTCCTACGAGCAGTACTTC.

The rearrangement joins TRBV7-2 to TRBJ2-1; the D call may be TRBD1 or TRBD2 (7 bases each). CDR1 SGHTA and CDR2 FQGNSA come from the germline V gene. This CDR3 comprises 15 residues. The V end was cut by 5 bases, the J end by 4 bases, with 15 bases between. The CDR3 sequence: CASSPGGTEYNEQFF. In DNA form, the CDR3 reads TGTGCCAGCAGCCCCGGGGGGACAGAATACAATGAGCAGTTCTTC.

This clonotype appeared a few times. The chain links TRBV7-3 to TRBJ2-2; D is ambiguous. This CDR3 comprises 13 residues. Germline V gene lookup returns CDR1 SGHTA and CDR2 FQGTGA. V lost 1 base and J 7 bases, leaving 7 bases between the germline ends. The DNA for the CDR3 is TGTGCCAGCAGCTTAATAGGGTTCGGGGAGCTGTTTTTT. Amino acid sequence: CASSLIGFGELFF.

The chain couples TRBV7-8 to TRBJ2-7; the match to TRBD1 covers 9 bases. Per germline, CDR1 SGHVS and CDR2 FQNEAQ. Trimming removed 5 bases from V and 0 bases from J; junction bases left unmatched: 2. The CDR3 is made up of 14 amino acids. The DNA for the CDR3 is TGTGCCAGCAGCAGGACAGGGGACTCCTACGAGCAGTACTTC. It is translated as CASSRTGDSYEQYF.

The V call is TRBV6-1, the J call TRBJ1-1, with D possibly being TRBD1 (5 bases). Trimming shortened V by 5 bases and J by 10 bases, and 26 bases separated the two germline ends. The CDR3 totals 16 residues. From germline, CDR1 is MNHNS and CDR2 SASEGT. The CDR3 spells CASSKNRGREKTRAFF. CDR3 bases: TGTGCCAGCAGTAAAAACCGGGGACGGGAGAAAACACGAGCTTTCTTT.

This clonotype was seen a few times. V usage is TRBV15 and J usage is TRBJ2-5; 10 positions agree with TRBD1. The CDR3 contains 16 residues. V dropped 2 bases and J dropped 1; count of bases not matched to a gene: 4. The germline gives CDR1 LNHNV, CDR2 YYDKDF (reference sequence). The chain's CDR3 is CATSRLRTGGQETQYF. The CDR3, as DNA: TGTGCCACCAGCAGACTTAGGACAGGGGGCCAAGAGACCCAGTACTTC.

This clonotype was counted ten times or more. V usage is TRBV20-1 and J usage is TRBJ1-1; 8 bases fit TRBD1. V shed 0 bases and J 2 bases; nucleotides not matched to a gene: 5. Germline lookup yields CDR1 DFQATT and CDR2 SNEGSKA (reference sequence). CDR3 length: 15 residues. CDR3 nucleotides: TGCAGTGCTAGAGATCCCGGGACAGGCAACACTGAAGCTTTCTTT. This gives the protein CSARDPGTGNTEAFF.

Ten or more counts support this clonotype. The junction does not match germline at one end; this may be a read error. The J gene is TRBJ2-1, the V gene TRBV5-1; D is ambiguous. Germline V CDR1 and CDR2: SGHRS, YFSETQ. The CDR3 has 14 residues. The CDR3 region is CASSPRSSYNEQFF. CDR3 DNA: TGTGCCAGCAGCCCCCGGAGCTCCTACAATGAGCAGTTCTTC.

This clonotype was counted ten times or more. The chain carries TRBV29-1 and TRBJ2-7; D uncertain. The V and J ends lost 1 base and 3 bases respectively, with 7 bases between them. Germline-derived CDR1 and CDR2 are SQVTM and ANQGSEA. The CDR3 spans 12 residues. CDR3 coding DNA: TGCAGCGTTGAAGTTTTGGGCTACGAGCAGTACTTC. This translates into CSVEVLGYEQYF.

This clonotype was detected a few times. The chain combines TRBV9 with TRBJ2-7, with 14 bases matching TRBD2. Germline V CDR1 and CDR2: SGDLS, YYNGEE. The CDR3 contains 17 residues. J lost 0 bases, V lost 4 bases, and 6 bases had no gene match. CDR3 amino acids: CASSLGLAGGGSYEQYF. The DNA of the CDR3 is TGTGCCAGCAGCTTAGGACTAGCGGGAGGTGGCTCCTACGAGCAGTACTTC.

The rearrangement links TRBV28 to TRBJ2-3; the D gene is possibly TRBD2 (6 bases). The germline CDR1 and CDR2 sequences are MDHEN and SYDVKM. The CDR3 consists of 13 residues. Between the trimmed V and J ends, which lost 7 bases and 8 bases, there was a span of 16 bases. The CDR3 spells CASTSGSPRTQYF. CDR3 sequence (DNA): TGTGCCAGCACCTCCGGGAGCCCGCGTACGCAGTATTTT.

This clonotype was counted between two and nine times. The J gene is TRBJ1-4, the V gene TRBV7-2; a weak D match, TRBD1 (5 bases). The V gene lost 5 bases and the J gene lost 0 bases, with 7 bases spanning the gap. There are 14 residues in the CDR3. Germline-derived CDR1 and CDR2 are SGHTA and FQGNSA. The DNA of the CDR3 is TGTGCCAGCAGCCGACAGTCAACTAATGAAAAACTGTTTTTT. Translated, it gives CASSRQSTNEKLFF.

The rearrangement joins TRBV12-3 or TRBV12-4 to TRBJ1-2; D gene uncertain. Trimming removed 6 bases from V and 0 bases from J, with 8 bases in between. CDR3 length: 13 residues. The CDR3, as DNA: TGTGCCAGCAGCCCAAGTCCTAACTATGGCTACACCTTC. This gives the protein CASSPSPNYGYTF.

The rearrangement joins TRBV15 to TRBJ2-5, with D hard to call. CDR3 length: 16 residues. Looked up from germline, CDR1 is LNHNV and CDR2 is YYDKDF (reference sequence). V lost 0 bases to trimming and J lost 5 bases, with 16 bases between them. The CDR3 DNA reads TGTGCCACCAGCAGAGATCTTGGACGACAAGGGGAGACCCAGTACTTC. Protein sequence: CATSRDLGRQGETQYF.